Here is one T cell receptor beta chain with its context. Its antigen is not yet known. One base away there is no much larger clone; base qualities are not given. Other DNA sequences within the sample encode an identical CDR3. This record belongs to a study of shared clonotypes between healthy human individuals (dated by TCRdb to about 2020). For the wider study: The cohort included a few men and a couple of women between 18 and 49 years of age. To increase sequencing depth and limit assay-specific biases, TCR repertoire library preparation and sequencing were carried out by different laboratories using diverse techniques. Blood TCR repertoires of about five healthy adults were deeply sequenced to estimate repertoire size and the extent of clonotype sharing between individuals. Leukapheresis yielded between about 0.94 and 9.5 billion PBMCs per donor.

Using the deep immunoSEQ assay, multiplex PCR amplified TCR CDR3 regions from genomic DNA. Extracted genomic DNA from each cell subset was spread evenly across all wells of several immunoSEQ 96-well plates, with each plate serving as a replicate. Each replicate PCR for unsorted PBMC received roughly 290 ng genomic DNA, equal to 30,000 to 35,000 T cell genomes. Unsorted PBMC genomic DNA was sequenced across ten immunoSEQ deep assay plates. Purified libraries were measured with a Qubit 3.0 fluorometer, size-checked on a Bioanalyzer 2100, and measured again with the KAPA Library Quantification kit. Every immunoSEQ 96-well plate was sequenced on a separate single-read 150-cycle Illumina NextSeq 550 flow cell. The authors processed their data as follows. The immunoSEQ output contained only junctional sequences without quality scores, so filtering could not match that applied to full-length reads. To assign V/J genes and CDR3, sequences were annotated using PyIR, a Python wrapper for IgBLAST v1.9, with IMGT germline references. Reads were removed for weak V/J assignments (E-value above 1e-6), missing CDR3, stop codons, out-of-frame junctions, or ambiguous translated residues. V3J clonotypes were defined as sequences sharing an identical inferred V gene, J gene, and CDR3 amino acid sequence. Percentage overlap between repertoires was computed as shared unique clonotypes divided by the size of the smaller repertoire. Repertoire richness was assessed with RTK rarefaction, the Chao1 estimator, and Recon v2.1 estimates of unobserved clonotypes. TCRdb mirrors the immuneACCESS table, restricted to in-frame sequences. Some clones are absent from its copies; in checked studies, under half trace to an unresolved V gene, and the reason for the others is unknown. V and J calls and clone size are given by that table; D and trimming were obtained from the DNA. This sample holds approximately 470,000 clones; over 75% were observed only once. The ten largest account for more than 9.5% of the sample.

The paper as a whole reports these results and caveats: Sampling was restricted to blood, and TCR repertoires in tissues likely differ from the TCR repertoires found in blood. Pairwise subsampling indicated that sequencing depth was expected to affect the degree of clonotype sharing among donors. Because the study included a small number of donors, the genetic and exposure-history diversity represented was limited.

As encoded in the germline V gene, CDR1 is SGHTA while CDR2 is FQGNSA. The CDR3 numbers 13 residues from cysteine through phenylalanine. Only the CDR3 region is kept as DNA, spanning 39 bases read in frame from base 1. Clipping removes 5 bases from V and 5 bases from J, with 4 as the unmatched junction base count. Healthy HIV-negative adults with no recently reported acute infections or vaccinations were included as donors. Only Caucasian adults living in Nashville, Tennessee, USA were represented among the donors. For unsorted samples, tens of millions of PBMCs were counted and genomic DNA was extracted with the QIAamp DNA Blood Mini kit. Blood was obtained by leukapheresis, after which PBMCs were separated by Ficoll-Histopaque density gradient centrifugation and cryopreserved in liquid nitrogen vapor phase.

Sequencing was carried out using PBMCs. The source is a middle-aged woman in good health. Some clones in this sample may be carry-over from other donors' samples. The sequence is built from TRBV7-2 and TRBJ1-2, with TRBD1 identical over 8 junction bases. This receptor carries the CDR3 CASSLGQGYGYTF. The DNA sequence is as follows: TGTGCCAGCAGCCTAGGACAGGGATATGGCTACACCTTC.